The rows below give T cell receptor beta chains drawn from one sample of a study of cytomegalovirus exposure and HLA in healthy donors. Only in-frame clones appear in the TCRdb table, and some are missing; sequencing was by immunoSEQ multiplex PCR. The table shows roughly 200,000 clones, with 83% occurring only once. The sequenced sample was PBMCs. The receptors come from a man aged 35 to 55 in good health and CMV-seropositive. Both conserved end residues are trimmed from each CDR3. D genes are given only for firm matches. The size of a clone is reported for some rows only, either as once, few or many, or as a class for expanded clones.

J gene: TRBJ1-4; D gene: TRBD1; V gene: TRBV18; clone size: once; CDR3 protein: ASSPPTRQGTNEKLF
J gene: TRBJ1-1; D gene: -; V gene: TRBV10-3; clone size: -; CDR3 protein: ATQDSRNTEAF
J gene: TRBJ2-1; D gene: TRBD2; V gene: TRBV9; clone size: -; CDR3 protein: ASSASGPSYNEQF
J gene: TRBJ1-2; D gene: TRBD1; V gene: TRBV2; clone size: -; CDR3 protein: ASSQDREAYGYT
J gene: TRBJ2-3; D gene: TRBD2; V gene: TRBV2; clone size: -; CDR3 protein: ASSVAGGPSGGTQY
J gene: TRBJ2-7; D gene: TRBD2; V gene: TRBV5-8; clone size: -; CDR3 protein: ASSLEGTSGFSYEQY
J gene: TRBJ2-7; D gene: TRBD2; V gene: TRBV5-5; clone size: -; CDR3 protein: ASSRGLAETYEQY
J gene: TRBJ1-1; D gene: TRBD1; V gene: TRBV11-2; clone size: -; CDR3 protein: ASSLGQHTEAF
J gene: TRBJ2-7; D gene: TRBD2; V gene: TRBV7-2; clone size: -; CDR3 protein: ASSLFPGGSYEQY
J gene: TRBJ1-2; D gene: TRBD1; V gene: TRBV29-1; clone size: -; CDR3 protein: SVGRTGGFGYGYT
J gene: TRBJ1-1; D gene: -; V gene: TRBV7-8; clone size: -; CDR3 protein: ASSGRVNTEAF